The 9 T cell receptor beta chains below all came from one sample that was sequenced in a study of T cells in Graves' hyperthyroidism and ophthalmopathy. Researchers amplified the TCR beta CDR3 regions from RNA transcripts. First-round RT-PCR of the TCR CDR3 relied on the HTBI primer set. One entry per CDR3 protein results from TCRdb running MiXCR on the multiplex PCR reads. The table lists approximately 200,000 distinct CDR3 sequences, 15% to 20% of them singletons. The sample taken for sequencing was blood. The receptors here all came from a man between 40 and 49 years old with Graves' hyperthyroidism.

This clonotype has a count of ten or more. The J gene is TRBJ1-1, the V gene TRBV27; possibly TRBD1 for D (6 bases). CDR3 length: 14 amino acids. The germline CDR1 and CDR2 sequences are MNHEY and SMNVEV (reference sequence). V was shortened by 7 bases and J by 6 bases, with 18 bases between the two germline ends. In DNA form, the CDR3 reads TGTGCCAGCACAAACCGACAGGACTGGGCTGAAGCTTTCTTT. Amino acids: CASTNRQDWAEAFF.

This clonotype was counted many times. The chain couples TRBV2 to TRBJ2-3, with D perhaps matching TRBD1 (5 bases). Per germline, CDR1 SNHLY and CDR2 FYNNEI. CDR3 length equals 14 residues. The V end lost 6 bases, the J end lost 2 bases, and 12 bases lay between the germline ends. The CDR3 sequence is CASSLRVITDTQYF. The CDR3 nucleotides read TGTGCCAGCAGCCTCAGGGTAATCACAGATACGCAGTATTTT.

This clonotype was detected a few times. The chain links TRBV29-1 to TRBJ2-7, with 9 bases matching TRBD1. From germline, CDR1 is SQVTM and CDR2 ANQGSEA. V shed 7 bases and J 5 bases; nucleotides not matched to a gene: 12. The CDR3 is made up of 14 amino acids. CDR3 DNA: TGCAGCGCCCTTTCGTCCCGGGACAGGGACGAGCAGTACTTC. It yields the protein CSALSSRDRDEQYF.

This clonotype was seen only a few times. The CDR3 DNA reads TGTGCCAGCAGTCCACTAGCGGGGACGAACACAGATACGCAGTATTTT. Its protein product is CASSPLAGTNTDTQYF. The J gene is TRBJ2-3, the V gene TRBV6-1; 10 bases are shared with TRBD2. The CDR3 has 16 amino acids. V was pared by 5 bases and J by 2 bases, with 7 bases of the junction left unmatched. The germline gives CDR1 MNHNS, CDR2 SASEGT.

This sequence joins TRBV28 and TRBJ1-1; tentative D call: TRBD1 (5 bases). Germline loops: CDR1 MDHEN, CDR2 SYDVKM. The CDR3 has 15 amino acids. Trimming took 5 bases from V and 2 from J, leaving 15 bases between them. CDR3 in DNA: TGTGCCAGCAGTCCCCTCCCGACAGCAAACACTGAAGCTTTCTTT. It specifies CASSPLPTANTEAFF.

This clonotype appeared many times. J is TRBJ2-5 and V is TRBV4-3; D tentatively reads TRBD1 or TRBD2 (5 bases each). V was cut by 2 bases and J by 0 bases, with 7 bases left in between. The CDR3 is 14 amino acids. The germline gives CDR1 LGHNA, CDR2 YSLEER. The CDR3 here is CASSQPGHQETQYF. The CDR3 DNA sequence: TGCGCCAGCAGCCAACCGGGACACCAAGAGACCCAGTACTTC.

This clonotype has a count of ten or more. The gene calls are TRBV12-3 or TRBV12-4 and TRBJ1-1; weak D call: TRBD1 (5 bases). CDR3 length: 10 amino acids. Trimming cost V 8 bases and J 10 bases, with 11 bases left between them. The CDR3 spells CASRTGGAFF. The CDR3 DNA reads as TGTGCCAGCCGCACCGGGGGAGCTTTCTTT.

This clonotype was observed many times. The J gene is TRBJ2-3, the V gene TRBV30, with no clear D. The CDR3 loop spans 12 amino acids. The germline CDR1 and CDR2 sequences are GTSNPN and SVGIG (reference sequence). V lost 0 bases and J 5 bases, leaving 6 bases between the germline ends. Written as DNA, the CDR3 is TGTGCCTGGAGTGTAGTCGAAGATACGCAGTATTTT. Its protein product is CAWSVVEDTQYF.

This clonotype was counted only a few times. This rearrangement joins TRBV4-1 to TRBJ1-1; D ambiguous. V dropped 2 bases and J dropped 0 bases, with 10 bases sitting between them. CDR1 is MGHRA and CDR2 is YSYEKL in the germline V gene. The CDR3 length is 15 residues. CDR3 sequence: CASSQFRSVNTEAFF. Here the CDR3 DNA reads TGCGCCAGCAGCCAATTCAGGTCCGTGAACACTGAAGCTTTCTTT.